The T cell receptor (beta chain) described here comes from a study of response to subunit inactivated influenza vaccine. A note on this clonotype: No antigen is known for it.

The CDR3 covers 14 residues. Germline CDR1 MNHEY, CDR2 SVGAGI. V lost 4 bases to trimming and J lost 0 bases, with 7 bases between them. Findings and limits, study-wide: Only a handful of new T cells, the authors suggested, are recruited with each seasonal influenza vaccination.

TCRdb passed the RT-PCR reads through MiXCR, listing each CDR3 protein once. The table records 500,000 to 550,000 distinct CDR3 sequences, 6% to 9% of them present only once. The TCR sequence derives from a man between 50 and 70 years old who received an inactivated influenza vaccine. The chain carries TRBV6-5 and TRBJ1-5, with D tentatively TRBD1 (6 bases). This material consisted of PBMCs from blood, taken about 23 months after vaccination. This CDR3 is CASSWTASNQPQHF. The DNA for the CDR3 is TGTGCCAGCAGTTGGACAGCTAGCAATCAGCCCCAGCATTTT.